The T cell receptor beta chain under discussion was sequenced for a study of T cell repertoires in cytomegalovirus infection (dated by TCRdb to the late 2010s). With regard to the full study: Peptide stimulations targeted recently identified HLA-C-restricted CMV epitopes, whose presentation resists viral immunomodulation, together with well-studied HLA-B-restricted epitopes. The HLA type of each donor mattered for the analysis, because public TCR beta signatures pointed to carriage of CMV infection along with the matching HLA type.

The CDR3, from cysteine to phenylalanine, totals 15 residues. The sequence is cut down to CDR3 DNA, 45 bases in frame from base 1. The germline V gene encodes CDR1 SGHVS and CDR2 FNYEAQ. V was cut back by 1 base and J by 0 bases, leaving a gap of 9 bases between them. Taken with the paper, the label for treatment or condition translates to: in vitro stimulation with specific CMV peptide epitopes to enrich CMV-specific T cells. Sequencing was carried out with an Illumina HiSeq 1500. The public reads were run again by TCRdb, first through fastp at Q25 and then through MiXCR, and only productive beta chains were kept. Here each entry gathers all rows of one CDR3 protein and keeps the most common genes and DNA. A total of 650,000 to 900,000 distinct CDR3 sequences appear in this sample, almost 30% of them only once. Of the sample, under 15% falls within the top ten clones. The paper's findings and limits, for the study overall: In the ex vivo response, HLA-C-restricted CMV-specific TCR beta clonotypes were dominant, and in two of eight donors the single most frequent clonotype came from this HLA-C-restricted group. In both this cohort and an independent roughly 350-donor cohort, the cumulative frequency of public TCR beta family members distinguished carriers of CMV infection plus the relevant HLA type.

About this clonotype: What antigen it recognizes has not been identified. No much larger clonotype is one base removed from it; base qualities were not supplied.

The chain links TRBV7-6 with TRBJ1-2; the D gene cannot be named for sure. The source of this sequence is a human donor in good health (CMV status not recorded). Some clones in this sample may be carry-over from other donors' samples. The sequences come from cultured CD8+ T cells from PBMCs, collected from culture after CMV antigen stimulation. DNA sequence: TGTGCCAGCAGCTTAGAGTTTTCACCTAACTATGGCTACACCTTC. Its protein product is CASSLEFSPNYGYTF. Supplemented by the reference TRBV7-6 and TRBJ1-2 proteins around the CDR3, the complete variable domain is GAGVSQSPRYKVTKRGQDVALRCDPISGHVSLYWYRQALGQGPEFLTYFNYEAQQDKSGLPNDRFSAERPEGSISTLTIQRTEQRDSAMYRCASSLEFSPNYGYTFGSGTRLTVV.